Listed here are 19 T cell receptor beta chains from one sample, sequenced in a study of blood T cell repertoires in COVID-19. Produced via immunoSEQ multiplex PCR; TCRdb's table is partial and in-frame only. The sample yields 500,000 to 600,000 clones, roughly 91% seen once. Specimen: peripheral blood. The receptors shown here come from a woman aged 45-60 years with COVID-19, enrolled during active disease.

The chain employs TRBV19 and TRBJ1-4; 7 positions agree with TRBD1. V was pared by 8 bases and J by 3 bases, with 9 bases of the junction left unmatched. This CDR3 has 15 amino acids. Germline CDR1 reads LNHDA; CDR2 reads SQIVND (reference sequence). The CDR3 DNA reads TGTGCCAGTCAAGACCCCAGGGGGGCTAATGAAAAACTGTTTTTT. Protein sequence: CASQDPRGANEKLFF.

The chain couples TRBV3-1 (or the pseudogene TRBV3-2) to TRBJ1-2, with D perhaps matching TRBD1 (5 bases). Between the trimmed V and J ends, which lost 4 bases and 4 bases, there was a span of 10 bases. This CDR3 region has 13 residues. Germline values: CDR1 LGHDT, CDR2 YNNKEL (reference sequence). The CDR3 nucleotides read TGTGCCAGCAGCCGGGGGGGGTCCTATGGCTACACCTTC. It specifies CASSRGGSYGYTF.

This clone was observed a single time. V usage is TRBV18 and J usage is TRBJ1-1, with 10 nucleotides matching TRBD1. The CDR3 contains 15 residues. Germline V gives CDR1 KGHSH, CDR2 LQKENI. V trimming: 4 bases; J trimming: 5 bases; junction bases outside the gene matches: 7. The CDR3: CASSQRTGGRTEAFF. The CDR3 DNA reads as TGTGCCAGCTCACAACGGACAGGGGGAAGGACTGAAGCTTTCTTT.

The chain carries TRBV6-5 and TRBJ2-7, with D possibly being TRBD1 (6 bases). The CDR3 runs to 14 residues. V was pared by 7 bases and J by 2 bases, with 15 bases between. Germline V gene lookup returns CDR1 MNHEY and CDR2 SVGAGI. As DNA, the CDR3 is TGTGCCAGCACCGCCCGGACAGTAACCTACGAGCAGTACTTC. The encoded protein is CASTARTVTYEQYF.

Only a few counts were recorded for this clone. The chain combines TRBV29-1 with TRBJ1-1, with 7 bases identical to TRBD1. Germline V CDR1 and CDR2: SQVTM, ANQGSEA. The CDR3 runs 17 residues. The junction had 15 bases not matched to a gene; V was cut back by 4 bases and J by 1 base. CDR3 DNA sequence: TGCAGCGTTGTACTACCCGGGACAGACTTCCAGAACACTGAAGCTTTCTTT. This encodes CSVVLPGTDFQNTEAFF.

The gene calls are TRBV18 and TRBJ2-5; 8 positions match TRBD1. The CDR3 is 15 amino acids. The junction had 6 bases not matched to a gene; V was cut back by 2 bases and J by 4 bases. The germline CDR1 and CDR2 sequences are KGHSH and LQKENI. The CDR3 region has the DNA TGTGCCAGCTCACCAACTTCGACAGGGGCAGAGACCCAGTACTTC. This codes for CASSPTSTGAETQYF.

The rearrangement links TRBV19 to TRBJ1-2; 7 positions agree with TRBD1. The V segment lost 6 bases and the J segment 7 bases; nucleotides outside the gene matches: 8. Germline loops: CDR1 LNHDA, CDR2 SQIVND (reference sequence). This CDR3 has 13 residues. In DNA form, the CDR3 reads TGTGCCAGTAGCGTGACAGGGTTCTTTGGCTACACCTTC. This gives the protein CASSVTGFFGYTF.

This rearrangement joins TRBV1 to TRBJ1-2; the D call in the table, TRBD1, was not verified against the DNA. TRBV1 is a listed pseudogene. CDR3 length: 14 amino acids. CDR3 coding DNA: TGCACCAGCAGCCAAGAGGGGCATCACTATGGCTACACCTTC. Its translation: CTSSQEGHHYGYTF.

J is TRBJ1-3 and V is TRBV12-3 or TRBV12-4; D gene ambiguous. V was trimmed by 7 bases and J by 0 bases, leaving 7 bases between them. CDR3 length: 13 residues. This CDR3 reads CASKRSSGNTIYF. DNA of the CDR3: TGTGCCAGCAAACGGAGCTCTGGAAACACCATATATTTT.

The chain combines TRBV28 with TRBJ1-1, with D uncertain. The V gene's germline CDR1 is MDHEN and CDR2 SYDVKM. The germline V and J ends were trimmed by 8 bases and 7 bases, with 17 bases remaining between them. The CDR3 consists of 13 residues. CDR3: CASRKTRGGEAFF. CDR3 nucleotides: TGTGCCAGCCGAAAAACCCGCGGAGGTGAAGCTTTCTTT.

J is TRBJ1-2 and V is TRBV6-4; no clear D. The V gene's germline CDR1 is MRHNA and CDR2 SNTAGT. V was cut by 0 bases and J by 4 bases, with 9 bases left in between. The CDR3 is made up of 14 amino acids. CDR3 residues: CASSDSSFSYGYTF. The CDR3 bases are TGTGCCAGCAGTGACTCGAGTTTTTCCTATGGCTACACCTTC.

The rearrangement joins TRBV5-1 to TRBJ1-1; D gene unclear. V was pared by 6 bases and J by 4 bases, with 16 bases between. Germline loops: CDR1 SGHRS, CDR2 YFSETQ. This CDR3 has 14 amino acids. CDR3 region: CASTLSPGSTEAFF. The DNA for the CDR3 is TGCGCCAGCACCCTTTCCCCAGGTAGCACTGAAGCTTTCTTT.

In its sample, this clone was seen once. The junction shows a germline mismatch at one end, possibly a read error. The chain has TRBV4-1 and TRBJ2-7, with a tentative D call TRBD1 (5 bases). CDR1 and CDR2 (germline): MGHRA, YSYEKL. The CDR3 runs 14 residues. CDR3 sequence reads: CASSRTYADTEKYF. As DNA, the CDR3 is TGCGCCAGCAGCCGGACCTACGCGGACACCGAGAAGTACTTC.

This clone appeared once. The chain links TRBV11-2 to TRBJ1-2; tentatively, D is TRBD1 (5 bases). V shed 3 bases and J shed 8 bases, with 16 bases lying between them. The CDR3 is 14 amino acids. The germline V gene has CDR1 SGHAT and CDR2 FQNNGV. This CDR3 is CASSLGGGLRGYTF. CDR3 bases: TGTGCCAGCAGCTTGGGTGGGGGGTTACGAGGCTACACCTTC.

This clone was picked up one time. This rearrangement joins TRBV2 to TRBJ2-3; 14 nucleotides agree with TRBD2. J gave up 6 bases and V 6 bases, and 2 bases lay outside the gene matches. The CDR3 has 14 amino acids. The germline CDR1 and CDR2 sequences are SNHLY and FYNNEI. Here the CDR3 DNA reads TGTGCCAGCAGGACTAGCGGGGGGGCGGATACGCAGTATTTT. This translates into CASRTSGGADTQYF. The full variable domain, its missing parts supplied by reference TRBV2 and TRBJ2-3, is EPEVTQTPSHQVTQMGQEVILRCVPISNHLYFYWYRQILGQKVEFLVSFYNNEISEKSEIFDDQFSVERPDGSNFTLKIRSTKLEDSAMYFCASRTSGGADTQYFGPGTRLTVL.

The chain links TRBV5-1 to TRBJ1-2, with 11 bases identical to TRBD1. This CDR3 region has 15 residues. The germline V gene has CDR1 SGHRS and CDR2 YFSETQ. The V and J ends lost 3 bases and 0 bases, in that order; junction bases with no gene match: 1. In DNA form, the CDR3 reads TGCGCCAGCAGCTGGACAGGGGGCCCTAACTATGGCTACACCTTC. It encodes CASSWTGGPNYGYTF.

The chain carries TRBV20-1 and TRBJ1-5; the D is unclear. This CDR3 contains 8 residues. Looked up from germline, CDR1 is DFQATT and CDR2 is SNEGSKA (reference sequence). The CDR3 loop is CSDQPQHF. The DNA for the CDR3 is TGCAGCGATCAGCCCCAGCATTTT.

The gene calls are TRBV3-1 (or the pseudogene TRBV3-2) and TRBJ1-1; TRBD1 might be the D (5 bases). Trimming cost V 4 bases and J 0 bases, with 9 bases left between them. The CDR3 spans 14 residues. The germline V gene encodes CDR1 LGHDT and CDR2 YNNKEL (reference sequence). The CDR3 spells CASSPRGMNTEAFF. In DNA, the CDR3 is TGTGCCAGCAGCCCCCGGGGGATGAACACTGAAGCTTTCTTT.

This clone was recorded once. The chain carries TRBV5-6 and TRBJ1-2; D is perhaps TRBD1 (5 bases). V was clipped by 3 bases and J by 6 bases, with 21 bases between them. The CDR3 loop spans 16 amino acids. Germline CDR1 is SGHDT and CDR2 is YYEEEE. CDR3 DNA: TGTGCCAGCAGCTGGGGGACTTCCCCTTTCGGGCATGGCTACACCTTC. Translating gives CASSWGTSPFGHGYTF.